The sequence of this T cell receptor beta chain was determined in a study of cytomegalovirus exposure and HLA in healthy donors. The CDR3 consists of 11 residues. Trimming took off 5 bases at V and 0 bases at J, with 5 bases between the two ends. The V gene's germline CDR1 is DFQATT and CDR2 SNEGSKA (reference sequence). Note on this clone: Its antigen is undetermined.

Primers included in the PCR were 60 Vbeta and 13 Jbeta primers. The repertoire was sequenced with immunoSEQ multiplex PCR; TCRdb's copy has only in-frame clones and lacks some. This sample has around 150,000 clones, with about 80% found just once. General study results and limits: Most of the TCR beta V segments (in an earlier analysis) were productive either about 87% or about 30% of the time. A later analysis found most CMV-associated TCR beta chains apparently HLA-restricted. According to a later analysis, donors in an Asian-associated ancestry cluster reportedly had fewer N-insertions than the roughly 630-donor mean.

The chain joins TRBV20-1 to TRBJ2-7; no clear D. Sequences were obtained from PBMCs. The origin of this receptor is a woman in her thirties or forties in good health and CMV-seronegative. The CDR3, as DNA: TGCAGTGCTTTATACTCCTACGAGCAGTACTTC. Translation gives CSALYSYEQYF.